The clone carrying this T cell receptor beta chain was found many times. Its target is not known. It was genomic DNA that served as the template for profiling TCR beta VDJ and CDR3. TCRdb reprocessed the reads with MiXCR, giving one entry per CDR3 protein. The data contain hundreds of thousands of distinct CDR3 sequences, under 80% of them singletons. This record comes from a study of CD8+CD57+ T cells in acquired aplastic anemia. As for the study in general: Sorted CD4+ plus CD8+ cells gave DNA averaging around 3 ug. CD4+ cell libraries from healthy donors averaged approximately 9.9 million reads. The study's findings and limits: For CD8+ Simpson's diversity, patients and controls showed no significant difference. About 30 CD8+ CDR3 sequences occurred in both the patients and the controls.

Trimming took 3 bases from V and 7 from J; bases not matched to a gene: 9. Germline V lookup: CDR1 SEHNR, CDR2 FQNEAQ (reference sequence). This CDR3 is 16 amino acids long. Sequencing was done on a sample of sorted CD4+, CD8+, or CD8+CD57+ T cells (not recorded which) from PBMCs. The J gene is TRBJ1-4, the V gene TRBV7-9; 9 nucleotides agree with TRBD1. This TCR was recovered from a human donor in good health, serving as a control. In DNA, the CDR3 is TGTGCCAGCAGCTTTGACCCGGGACAGGGTCGTGAAAAACTGTTTTTT. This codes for CASSFDPGQGREKLFF.